This T cell receptor (beta chain) was obtained from a study of T cell responses to AZD1222 COVID-19 vaccine. Findings and caveats of the study: Spike regions recognized by vaccine-associated CD4 TCRs spanned the protein, led by 160-218 and 743-854. Donors were mostly white British, more females; clonal diversity possibly underestimated. No day 14 peak samples; only post-peak repertoires were characterized.

As for this clone: Its antigen is still unknown.

Germline-derived CDR1 and CDR2 are KGHSH and LQKENI. V was clipped by 1 base and J by 5 bases, with 9 bases between them. The CDR3 spans 13 residues. This table comes from immunoSEQ multiplex PCR, and its TCRdb copy is limited to in-frame clones, with some not included. Here the sample spans tens of thousands of clones, over 90% being singletons. This rearrangement joins TRBV18 to TRBJ2-7, with D perhaps being TRBD1 or TRBD2 (5 bases each). This sequence originates from an adult in good health. The source was peripheral blood, collected on day 0 of AZD1222 vaccination. For the CDR3, the DNA is TGTGCCAGCTCACCACGACGGGGCCACGAGCAGTACTTC. Translation gives CASSPRRGHEQYF.